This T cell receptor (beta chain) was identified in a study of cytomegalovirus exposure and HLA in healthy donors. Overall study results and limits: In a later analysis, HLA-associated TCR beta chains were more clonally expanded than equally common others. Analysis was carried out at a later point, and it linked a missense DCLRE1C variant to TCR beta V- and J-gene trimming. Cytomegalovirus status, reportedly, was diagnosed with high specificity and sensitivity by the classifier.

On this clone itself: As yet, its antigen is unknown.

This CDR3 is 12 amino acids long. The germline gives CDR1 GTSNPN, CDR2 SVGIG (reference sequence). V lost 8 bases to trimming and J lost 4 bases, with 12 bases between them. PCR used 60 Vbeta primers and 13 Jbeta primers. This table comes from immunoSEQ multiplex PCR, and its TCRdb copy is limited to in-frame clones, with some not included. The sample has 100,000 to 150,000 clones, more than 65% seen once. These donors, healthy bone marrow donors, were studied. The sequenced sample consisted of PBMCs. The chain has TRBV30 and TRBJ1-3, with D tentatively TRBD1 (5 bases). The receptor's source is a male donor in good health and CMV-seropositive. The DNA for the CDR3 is TGTGCCCAAGGGGTTCCCGGAAACACCATATATTTT. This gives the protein CAQGVPGNTIYF.